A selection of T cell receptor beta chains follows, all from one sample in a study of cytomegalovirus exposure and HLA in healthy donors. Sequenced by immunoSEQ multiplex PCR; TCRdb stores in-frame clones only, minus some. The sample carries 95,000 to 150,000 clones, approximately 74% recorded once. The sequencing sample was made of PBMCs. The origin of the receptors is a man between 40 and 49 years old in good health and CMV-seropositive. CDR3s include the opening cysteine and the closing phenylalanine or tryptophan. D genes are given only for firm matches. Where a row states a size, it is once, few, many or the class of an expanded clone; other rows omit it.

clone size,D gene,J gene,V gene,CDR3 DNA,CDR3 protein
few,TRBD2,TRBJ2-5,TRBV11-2,TGTGCCAGCAGCGGACTAGCGGGAGATTCCCAGTACTTC,CASSGLAGDSQYF
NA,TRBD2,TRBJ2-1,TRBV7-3,TGTGCCAGCAGCCCTACTAGCGGGAGGATCAATGAGCAGTTCTTC,CASSPTSGRINEQFF
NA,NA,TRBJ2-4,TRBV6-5,TGTGCCACCTTTGACAGAGCCAAAAACATTCAGTACTTC,CATFDRAKNIQYF
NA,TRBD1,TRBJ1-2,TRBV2,TGTGCCAGCAGTGGGGACAGCTCTAACTATGGCTACACCTTC,CASSGDSSNYGYTF
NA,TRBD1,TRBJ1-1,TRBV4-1,TGCGCCAGCAGCCACCGCGAGACCGGCAGGGGGGTCACTGAAGCTTTCTTT,CASSHRETGRGVTEAFF
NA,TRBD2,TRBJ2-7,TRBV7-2,TGTGCCAGCAGCTTAGAGGCTAGCGGGGGTTTCTACGAGCAGTACTTC,CASSLEASGGFYEQYF
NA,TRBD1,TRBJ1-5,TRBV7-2,TGTGCCAGCAGCTCTCCGGACAGGGGAGGGCAGCCCCAGCATTTT,CASSSPDRGGQPQHF
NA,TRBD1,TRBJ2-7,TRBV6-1,TGTGCCAGCACCCACCGGGACAGGAGTGACTACGAGCAGTACTTC,CASTHRDRSDYEQYF
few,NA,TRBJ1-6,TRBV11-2,TGTGCCAGCAGCGGCAGGACAGATGGAAATTCACCCCTCCACTTT,CASSGRTDGNSPLHF
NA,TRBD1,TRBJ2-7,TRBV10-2,TGCGCCAGCAGTTCGGACAGGGCCTACGAGCAGTACTTC,CASSSDRAYEQYF
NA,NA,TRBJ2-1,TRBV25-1,TGTGCCAGCAGTCCAGGGAGGGGGACCTACAATGAGCAGTTCTTC,CASSPGRGTYNEQFF
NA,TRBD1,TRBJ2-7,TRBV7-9,TGTGCCAGCAGCCCGACAGGGCTCTACGAGCAGTACTTC,CASSPTGLYEQYF
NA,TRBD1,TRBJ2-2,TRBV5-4,TGTGCCAGCAGCAAACAGGGGACCGGGGAGCTGTTTTTT,CASSKQGTGELFF
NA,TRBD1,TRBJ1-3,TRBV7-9,TGTGCCAGCACCTCTACCGCAGGGGGCAGGCGGCCTGGAAACACCATATATTTT,CASTSTAGGRRPGNTIYF
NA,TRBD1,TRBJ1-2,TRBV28,TGTGCCACCCCGGGACAGCTCTATGGCTACACCTTC,CATPGQLYGYTF
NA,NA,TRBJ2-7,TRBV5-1,TGCGCCAGCAGCCCGGAGGGCAGGGGGTTCGAGCAGTACTTC,CASSPEGRGFEQYF
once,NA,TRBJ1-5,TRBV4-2,TGTGCCAGCAGCCAAGATTCCCAGGGGCAAAATCAGCCCCAGCATTTT,CASSQDSQGQNQPQHF
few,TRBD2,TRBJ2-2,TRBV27,TGTGCCAGCACCCTAAACGGACTAGCTTGGAGGGGGAACACCGGGGAGCTGTTTTTT,CASTLNGLAWRGNTGELFF
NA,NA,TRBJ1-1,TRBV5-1,TGCGCCAGCAGCCCCATTAGAGGTCTGAACACTGAAGCTTTCTTT,CASSPIRGLNTEAFF
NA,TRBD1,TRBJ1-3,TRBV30,TGTGCCTGGAGAGGACAGGGCTACTCTGGAAACACCATATATTTT,CAWRGQGYSGNTIYF
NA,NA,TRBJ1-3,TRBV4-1,TGCGCCAGCAGCCAAGGCCGGGTTTCTGGAAACACCATATATTTT,CASSQGRVSGNTIYF
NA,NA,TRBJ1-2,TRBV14,TGTGCCAGCAGCCAAGATCTAAGACAGCCAGCTTGGACCTATGGCTACACCTTC,CASSQDLRQPAWTYGYTF
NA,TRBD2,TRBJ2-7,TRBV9,TGTGCCAGCAGCGTAGAGGCGGGAGGGCCGAGGGAGCAGTACTTC,CASSVEAGGPREQYF
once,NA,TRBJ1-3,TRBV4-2,TGTGCCAGCAGCCAAGAGGGAACTCCACGATCCCACAGGAACACCATATATTTT,CASSQEGTPRSHRNTIYF
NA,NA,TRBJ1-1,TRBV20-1,TGCAGTGTTTCCCCAGGACAGGCTTTCTTT,CSVSPGQAFF
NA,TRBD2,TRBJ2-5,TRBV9,TGTGCCAGCAATTTTGGGGGGGAAGCGGAGACCCAGTACTTC,CASNFGGEAETQYF
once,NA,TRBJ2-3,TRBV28,TGTGCCAGCAGTTCCTCTTTATCTGGGACTTACACAGATACGCAGTATTTT,CASSSSLSGTYTDTQYF
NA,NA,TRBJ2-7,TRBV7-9,TGTGCCAGCAGCTCCCCTGTCTCCTACGAGCAGTACTTC,CASSSPVSYEQYF
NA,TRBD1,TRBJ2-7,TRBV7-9,TGTGCCAGCAGGTTTGGACAGGGGCACGAGCAGTACTTC,CASRFGQGHEQYF
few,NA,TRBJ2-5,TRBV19,TGTGCCAGTAGTTTACGGGAGACCCAGTACTTC,CASSLRETQYF
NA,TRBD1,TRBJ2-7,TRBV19,TGTGCCAGTAGTATTTTGACAGGGGTGGCCGAGCAGTACTTC,CASSILTGVAEQYF
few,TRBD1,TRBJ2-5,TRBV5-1,TGCGCCAGCAGCCCCTGGACAGGGGAAGGCCCCCAGTACTTC,CASSPWTGEGPQYF
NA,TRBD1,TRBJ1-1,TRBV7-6,TGTGCCAGCAGCCTGGGACAGGGGGGGAGCACTGAAGCTTTCTTT,CASSLGQGGSTEAFF
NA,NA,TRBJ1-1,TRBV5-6,TGTGCCAGCAGCTGGAAAAGGGAGATTGAAGCTTTCTTT,CASSWKREIEAFF
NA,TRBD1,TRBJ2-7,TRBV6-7,TGTGCCAGCAGTGTAACGGGACAGCCTCGCGAGCAGTACTTC,CASSVTGQPREQYF
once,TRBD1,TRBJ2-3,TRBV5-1,TGCGCCAGCAGCTTGGTTCAGGGGGCTCGAGATACGCAGTATTTT,CASSLVQGARDTQYF
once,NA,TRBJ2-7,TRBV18,TGTGCCAGCTCTCCGGGTCCCAGCGGAACCTACGAGCAGTACTTC,CASSPGPSGTYEQYF
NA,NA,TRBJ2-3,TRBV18,TGTGCCAGCTCACGCGACAGAACAGATACGCAGTATTTT,CASSRDRTDTQYF
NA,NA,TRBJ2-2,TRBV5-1,TGCGCCAGCAGCTTGGGAGCAGCACGAGGCACCGGGGAGCTGTTTTTT,CASSLGAARGTGELFF
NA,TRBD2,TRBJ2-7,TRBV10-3,TGTGCCATCAGTGAGCCCGGACTAGCGGGGAACTCCTACGAGCAGTACTTC,CAISEPGLAGNSYEQYF